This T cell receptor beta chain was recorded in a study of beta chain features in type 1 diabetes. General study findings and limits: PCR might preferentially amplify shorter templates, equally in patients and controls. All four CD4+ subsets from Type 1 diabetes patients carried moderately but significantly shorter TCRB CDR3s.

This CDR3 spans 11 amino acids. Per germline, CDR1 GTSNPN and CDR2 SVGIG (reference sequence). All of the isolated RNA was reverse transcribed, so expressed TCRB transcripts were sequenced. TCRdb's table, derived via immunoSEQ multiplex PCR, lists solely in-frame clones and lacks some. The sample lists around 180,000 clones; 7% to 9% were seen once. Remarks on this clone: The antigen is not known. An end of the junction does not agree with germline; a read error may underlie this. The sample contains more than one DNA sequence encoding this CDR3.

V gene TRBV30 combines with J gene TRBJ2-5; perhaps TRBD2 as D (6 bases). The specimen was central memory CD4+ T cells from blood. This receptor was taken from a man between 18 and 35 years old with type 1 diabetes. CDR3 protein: CAWSLASVSNF. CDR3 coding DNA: TGTGCCTGGAGTCTGGCTAGCGTATCAAACTTC.